These 4 T cell receptor beta chains originate from one sample sequenced in a study of human T cells and chemical hapten exposure. Time point of the sample: patch test 2, 6 weeks after DPC sensitization. Noted treatment: therapeutic diphenylcyclopropenone sensitization with weekly scalp DPC. MiXCR was run by TCRdb on the RACE reads, yielding one entry per CDR3 protein. Counted here are a few hundred thousand distinct CDR3 sequences, nearly 6.5% occurring once; the ten biggest clones make up 5% to 6%. Sequences were derived from whole blood, sampled in connection with sensitization to the hapten diphenylcyclopropenone (DPC). These receptors originate from a woman younger than 30 with alopecia areata. Some clones in this sample may be carry-over from other donors' samples.

This clonotype was detected only a few times. The chain combines TRBV4-3 with TRBJ1-3; D not certain. Trimming cost V 1 base and J 7 bases, with 20 bases left between them. The CDR3 runs 17 residues. Germline V gene sequence: CDR1 LGHNA, CDR2 YSLEER. The CDR3 protein is CASSQVPGPFNGNTIYF. The DNA of the CDR3 is TGCGCCAGCAGCCAAGTTCCGGGTCCTTTTAACGGGAACACCATATATTTT.

This clonotype was counted at least ten times. J is TRBJ2-2 and V is TRBV5-1, with 12 bases that match TRBD2. J gave up 5 bases and V 5 bases, and 13 bases lay outside the gene matches. Per germline, CDR1 SGHRS and CDR2 YFSETQ. This CDR3 comprises 18 residues. This CDR3 reads CASRPQLAGGLRTGELFF. In DNA form, the CDR3 reads TGCGCCAGCAGACCACAACTAGCGGGGGGACTCCGGACCGGGGAGCTGTTTTTT.

This clonotype was counted ten times or more. J is TRBJ1-5 and V is TRBV12-3 or TRBV12-4; D unclear. The CDR3 length is 17 residues. Trimming took off 0 bases at V and 0 bases at J, with 12 bases between the two ends. CDR3 sequence reads: CASSLAGIGDSNQPQHF. The CDR3 DNA follows: TGTGCCAGCAGTTTAGCAGGGATTGGAGATAGCAATCAGCCCCAGCATTTT.

Ten or more counts support this clonotype. This rearrangement joins TRBV6-5 to TRBJ1-1; the D gene is possibly TRBD1 (5 bases). Per the germline V gene, CDR1 is MNHEY and CDR2 is SVGAGI. Trimming left V 6 bases short and J 1 base short, with 15 bases between. The CDR3 has 15 residues. CDR3 sequence (DNA): TGTGCCAGCAGAGCTCCGGGACTCCGGAACACTGAAGCTTTCTTT. This gives the protein CASRAPGLRNTEAFF.